This TCR beta chain was captured in a study of shared clonotypes between healthy human individuals. Broader study findings: Naive subsets generally exceeded memory subsets in estimated richness.

TCRdb's table, derived via immunoSEQ multiplex PCR, lists solely in-frame clones and lacks some. Among 2 million or so clones, 90% to 95% were seen once, and the ten largest hold approximately 0.13%. Note on this clone: Its antigen remains unknown.

The source is a man aged 18 to 30 in good health. The material sequenced was naive CD4+ T cells sorted from blood. As to subset: CD45RA+ positively selected.

The CDR3 nucleotides read TGTGCCAGCAGCTTACTTCTAGCGGGGGGCACAGATACGCAGTATTTT. It is translated as CASSLLLAGGTDTQYF. The chain links TRBV7-3 to TRBJ2-3; TRBD2 agrees at 10 bases. Germline V gene sequence: CDR1 SGHTA, CDR2 FQGTGA. With V trimmed by 2 bases and J by 1 base, 3 bases remained unmatched. There are 16 residues in the CDR3.